The 20 T cell receptor beta chains given below trace back to one sample, sequenced in a study of T cells expressing NK-cell markers. TCRdb reprocessed the 5' RACE reads and keeps a single row for each CDR3 protein, giving no DNA. The sample's table shows 550,000 to 600,000 distinct CDR3 sequences. The specimen sequenced was blood T cells: a sorted CD56 or NKG2C T cell subset, CD4+ or CD8+ T cells, or bulk PBMC T cells (not recorded which). Source of these receptors: a man between 18 and 29 years old in good health.

The chain combines TRBV7-9 with TRBJ1-4; TCRdb picks TRBD1, but there is no DNA to check that call. The CDR3 runs to 13 residues. Germline V gene lookup returns CDR1 SEHNR and CDR2 FQNEAQ (reference sequence). This chain's CDR3 is CASSTGTNEKLFF. Combining the CDR3 with reference TRBV7-9 and TRBJ1-4 gives the whole variable domain DTGVSQNPRHKITKRGQNVTFRCDPISEHNRLYWYRQTLGQGPEFLTYFQNEAQLEKSRLLSDRFSAERPKGSFSTLEIQRTEQGDSAMYLCASSTGTNEKLFFGSGTQLSVL.

V usage is TRBV12-3 or TRBV12-4 and J usage is TRBJ2-7; TCRdb selects TRBD1, and the lack of DNA leaves this call unchecked. This CDR3 has 15 residues. This CDR3 is CASSFGQGRGYEQYF.

This chain joins TRBV7-2 and TRBJ2-2; lacking DNA, the TRBD2 call made by TCRdb goes unchecked. The CDR3 runs 19 residues. Germline CDR1 SGHTA, CDR2 FQGNSA. CDR3 sequence: CASSLAQLAGFANTGELFF.

The rearrangement uses TRBV20-1 and TRBJ2-4. The CDR3 consists of 14 residues. Germline-derived CDR1 and CDR2 are DFQATT and SNEGSKA (reference sequence). The CDR3 loop is CSARGSLAKNIQYF.

This chain links TRBV21-1 with TRBJ2-1; TCRdb's D call of TRBD2 is untestable without DNA. TRBV21-1 is reported as a pseudogene. The CDR3 sequence is 16 residues long. The CDR3 protein is CASSKNCGRVCNEQFF.

This chain links TRBV4-1 with TRBJ2-1; TCRdb's D call of TRBD2 is untestable without DNA. Germline V gene lookup returns CDR1 MGHRA and CDR2 YSYEKL. The CDR3 length is 16 residues. The CDR3 region is CASSLGHSGRRNEQFF.

The V gene is TRBV6-1, the J gene TRBJ2-1; TCRdb gives TRBD1 as the D gene, but with no DNA this cannot be confirmed. Germline CDR1 reads MNHNS; CDR2 reads SASEGT. CDR3 length equals 15 residues. This CDR3 is CASTQGATSHNEQFF.

The chain employs TRBV10-3 and TRBJ1-2. Germline V CDR1 and CDR2: ENHRY, SYGVKD. The CDR3 consists of 13 residues. CDR3 residues: CAISRQTSYGYTF.

CDR3 amino acids: CASSTHRQGHGYTF. J is TRBJ1-2 and V is TRBV27; TCRdb's D gene call, TRBD1, goes unchecked for lack of DNA. The CDR3 sequence is 14 residues long. The V gene's germline CDR1 is MNHEY and CDR2 SMNVEV (reference sequence).

The chain links TRBV5-1 to TRBJ1-5; TCRdb's assignment of TRBD1 cannot be checked, as there is no DNA. This CDR3 is built from 13 residues. The germline gives CDR1 SGHRS, CDR2 YFSETQ. CDR3 sequence reads: CASSSGQGQPQHF. Full variable domain (outside the CDR3, taken from reference TRBV5-1 and TRBJ1-5): KAGVTQTPRYLIKTRGQQVTLSCSPISGHRSVSWYQQTPGQGLQFLFEYFSETQRNKGNFPGRFSGRQFSNSRSEMNVSTLELGDSALYLCASSSGQGQPQHFGDGTRLSIL.

The rearrangement uses TRBV5-1 and TRBJ1-1. CDR1 and CDR2 (germline): SGHRS, YFSETQ. The length of the CDR3 is 15 residues. Here the CDR3 reads CASSTGGGLNPEAFF.

Here the CDR3 reads CASSLSFAGHEQYF. The chain links TRBV7-9 to TRBJ2-7; TCRdb's D call of TRBD1 is untestable without DNA. CDR1 and CDR2 from the germline V gene are SEHNR and FQNEAQ (reference sequence). The CDR3 spans 14 residues.

The chain carries TRBV28 and TRBJ1-2. CDR1 is MDHEN and CDR2 is SYDVKM in the germline V gene. The CDR3 sequence is 12 residues long. CDR3 protein: CASSFESAGFTF.

The gene calls are TRBV29-1 and TRBJ2-1; checking the TCRdb D call of TRBD2 is not possible without DNA. The germline V gene has CDR1 SQVTM and CDR2 ANQGSEA. The CDR3 covers 13 residues. The CDR3 spells CSGELAGDNEQFF.

The genes are TRBV12-3 or TRBV12-4 and TRBJ1-1. The CDR3 sequence is 13 residues long. CDR3: CASSLRAGTEAFF.

This chain connects TRBV4-2 to TRBJ2-2; checking the TCRdb D call of TRBD2 is not possible without DNA. CDR1 and CDR2 (germline): LGHNA, YNFKEQ. CDR3 length: 16 amino acids. The CDR3 reads CASSPRSGGDTGELFF.

The rearrangement links TRBV11-1 to TRBJ2-1; as DNA is missing, the TRBD2 call by TCRdb cannot be tested. This CDR3 comprises 14 residues. CDR1 is SGHAT and CDR2 is FQDESV in the germline V gene (reference sequence). CDR3 loop: CASSFGGGYNEQFF. The whole variable domain, filled in from reference TRBV11-1 and TRBJ2-1, reads EAEVAQSPRYKITEKSQAVAFWCDPISGHATLYWYRQILGQGPELLVQFQDESVVDDSQLPKDRFSAERLKGVDSTLKIQPAELGDSAMYLCASSFGGGYNEQFFGPGTRLTVL.

V usage is TRBV6-2 or TRBV6-3 and J usage is TRBJ2-7; without DNA, the TCRdb call of TRBD2 cannot be checked. CDR1 MNHEY and CDR2 SVGEGT come from the germline V gene. The CDR3 totals 14 residues. The CDR3 spells CASSYVLASYEQYF.

The J gene is TRBJ2-7, the V gene TRBV7-9; the D gene TCRdb calls, TRBD1, cannot be checked with no DNA. Germline V gene sequence: CDR1 SEHNR, CDR2 FQNEAQ (reference sequence). The CDR3 spans 15 residues. The CDR3 sequence is CASSGPGQLAYEQYF.

This chain uses TRBV12-3 or TRBV12-4 with TRBJ2-3; checking the TCRdb D call of TRBD2 is not possible without DNA. This CDR3 comprises 16 residues. The CDR3 loop reads CASSLGLAETTDTQYF.